This record concerns one T cell receptor beta chain sequence. This clone was recorded a few times. What this receptor recognizes is not known. Base-call qualities are not available, and no considerably larger clone is one nucleotide away. Other nucleotide sequences from this sample produce the same CDR3. The library was obtained by the immunoSEQ multiplex PCR assay. The multiplex PCR relied on a mix of 60 forward primers for TCR Vbeta segments and 13 reverse primers for TCR Jbeta segments. The CDR3 region of rearranged TCR beta genes was amplified from genomic DNA by a multiplex PCR assay. The Illumina HiSeq System was used to sequence the amplified TCR beta libraries as 87-base-pair reads. In the original analysis: A later analysis tallied tens of millions of unique TCR beta chains across the 640 or so repertoires, and about 12 million of those chains were shared by two or more donors. To remove PCR and sequencing errors, raw reads were error-corrected and collapsed into unique sequences using a nearest-neighbor algorithm that merged closely related sequences. Alignment of CDR3 sequences to IMGT reference sequences was used to assign V, D and J gene segments. For a sequence to be retained, a match of at least six nucleotides to both a V gene segment and a J gene segment was required. Rearrangements were called productive when the CDR3 lacked stop codons and stayed in frame with V and J; all others were non-productive. CDR3 was defined by IMGT convention, running from the second conserved V-encoded cysteine to the conserved J-encoded phenylalanine. Sequences without an unambiguous match to a single V gene segment were excluded from the earlier analysis of several hundred of the donors. In an earlier analysis of some 590 of the donors, a V segment was called functional when productive rearrangements were above 56.7%, and segregating when the standard deviation between donors exceeded 5%. A statistical classification framework was built to diagnose cytomegalovirus status from the catalog of TCR beta chain sequences. V and J gene assignment, in a later analysis, came from comparing TCR nucleotide sequences with IMGT/GENE-DB human TR gene sequences. A later analysis assigned CDR3 sequences and most-parsimonious VDJ recombination scenarios with the TCRdist pipeline. A later analysis defined each TCR beta chain by its CDR3 amino acid sequence plus V-gene family, and excluded reads lacking a unique V-gene family. To address suspected cross-contamination and a sequencing artifact, a later analysis removed roughly 580 highly shared, low-generation-probability nucleotide sequences. For each public chain, a later analysis derived a clonal expansion index from normalized ranks of inferred template counts within each repertoire. In a later analysis, generation probabilities were computed with a VDJ recombination model fitted to out-of-frame rearrangements, and the resulting probabilities were checked against IGoR. Hypergeometric tests were used in a later analysis to score TCR-TCR, TCR-HLA and TCR-CMV co-occurrence, with a repertoire-size bias correction applied to the TCR pairs. False discovery rates were estimated in a later analysis by permuting HLA or CMV assignments 20 times. A later analysis grouped co-occurring TCRs with DBSCAN, adding TCRdist sequence similarity when clustering within HLA-allele-positive subsets. Co-occurrence clustering excluded repertoires with fewer than 30,000 or more than 120,000 public chains, plus five with anomalous nucleotide sharing. This immuneACCESS table, as held by TCRdb, lists in-frame sequences with V and J called but not all clones. Of the missing ones, under half trace to an unresolved V gene in checked studies; the others have no known cause. The V and J calls and clone size were taken over from that table, and D and trimming were inferred from the DNA. Counted in this sample were roughly 130,000 clones; roughly two thirds of them appeared once. About 1.5% of the sample is taken by the ten largest.

These data belong to a study of cytomegalovirus exposure and HLA in healthy donors listed by TCRdb under 2017. As for the study more broadly: An earlier analysis of about 560 of the donors reported 276 Gb of sequence data and 117 million unique TCR beta sequences obtained from around 170 million T cells. The study aimed to test whether cataloging public T cell receptors could reveal signatures of past pathogen exposure. An early release covering roughly 600 HLA-typed donors comprised roughly 300 gigabases of sequencing data and around 85 million unique TCR sequences. In the later analysis, no new phenotypic data were used to find candidate immune exposures; instead, reliance was placed on TCR beta sequences and their occurrence across donors. On average, 235,054 unique TCR beta nucleotide sequences were sequenced per donor among 300 to 500 genotyped donors of the cohort, with 15% to 20% of those sequences being non-productive. Roughly five DR-DQ haplotypes were handled as single units for association and clustering because linkage in the cohort was strong. Besides the first cohort of more than 650 subjects, a separate validation cohort made up of 120 or so different subjects was used. The study used immunosequencing to profile the T cell repertoires of approximately 640 subjects and linked those repertoires to cytomegalovirus serostatus. In a later genetic analysis, genome-wide SNP genotypes for about three fifths of the roughly 670 donors were used, and that subset was treated as a discovery cohort. To predict cytomegalovirus infection status, the study combined high-throughput TCR immunosequencing, statistical association of individual TCRs with disease status, and machine learning. Of the 398 genotyped donors, approximately 81% were placed in the genetic ancestry cluster associated with self-reported Caucasian donors. An earlier analysis of 587 of the donors used high-throughput TCR beta sequencing to judge whether each TCR beta V gene segment behaved as functional or pseudogenic. Every repertoire in the discovery cohort had been generated on one and the same sequencing platform. A later analysis re-analyzed previously published TCR beta repertoires from several hundred donors and added high-resolution HLA genotyping to study TCR occurrence patterns. The number of donors typed differed by locus, with roughly 620-640 for A, B, C, DRB1 and DQB1, approximately 500 for DQA1, over 600 for DPA1, and over 400 for DPB1. Alongside the repertoire data, information on donor age, sex, ethnicity and CMV serostatus was compiled. Class I and class II HLA loci were covered by the typing at four-digit resolution. What the research found in general, with its limitations: In both the original and validation cohorts, the classifier was reported to diagnose cytomegalovirus status with high specificity and sensitivity. HLA typing was unavailable for some donors at each locus, so association tests used only the typed subset. In an earlier analysis of 500 to 650 of the donors, most TCR beta V segments appeared in productive rearrangements about 87% or about 30% of the time, broadly matching IMGT annotations. Because counts were too low, about 15 rarely observed V segments, including chromosome 9 orphons, were left out of the earlier analysis of 500 to 750 of the donors. Sequencing depth was assumed to be roughly uniform across donors in the presence/absence analyses, though that assumption may not hold. According to a later analysis, parvovirus B19, influenza, CMV and Epstein-Barr virus appeared linked to several top co-occurrence clusters. The cohort was sequenced for TCR beta chains only, and without alpha or paired-chain data the features that could be detected were limited. In a later analysis, HLA-associated TCR beta chains were found to be more clonally expanded and to have lower generation probabilities than equally common non-associated chains. Immune exposure information for the cohort was limited to CMV serostatus. According to a later analysis, TCR association rates differed among HLA loci, with DRB1 alleles showing the most associated TCRs and HLA-C alleles showing the fewest. A later genetic analysis reported fewer N-insertions in productive TCRs among donors in an Asian-associated ancestry cluster than the roughly 650-donor mean. According to the authors, the approach could potentially be generalized to other disease states and immunological phenotypes. In the study, roughly 160 TCR beta chains were listed as associated with cytomegalovirus. The sequencing pipeline was judged likely to have produced a cluster of highly shared sequence variants as a technical artifact. Correlated functional status among segregating V segments might be attributable to linkage disequilibrium, but an unknown experimental factor could not be ruled out. A few of the identified cytomegalovirus-associated TCR beta chains were confirmed in vitro to be specific for cytomegalovirus antigens. Most CMV-associated TCR beta chains appeared to be HLA-restricted in a later analysis, and the HLA associations seemed to be driven largely by CMV exposure. Specific HLA alleles were associated with around 18,000 TCR beta sequences at a false discovery rate of 0.05 in a later analysis. V-gene and J-gene trimming of TCR beta chains was associated with a missense DCLRE1C variant in a later genetic analysis, and the association was replicated in an independent cohort. A further reported finding was that TCR beta sequences accurately predicted the HLA-A and HLA-B alleles for most subjects in the first cohort. Because the 87-base-pair reads could not distinguish some IMGT-functional V segments, including TRBV6-2 and TRBV6-3, those segments were excluded. Most TCR sequences were observed very rarely across donors, whereas some public TCRs were present in many individuals. When HLA alleles, especially DR and DQ, strongly co-occurred, TCR associations were difficult to assign to individual alleles.

Inclusive of the bounding cysteine and phenylalanine, the CDR3 is 15 residues long. Only CDR3 DNA remains: 45 bases, in frame from the first base. CDR1 MNHEY and CDR2 SVGAGI are derived from the germline V gene. The junction shows trimming of 1 base on V and 2 bases on J, plus 6 bases between the germline ends. The cohort was made up of approximately 700 healthy bone marrow donors. At the time of sampling, all cohort members were nominally healthy, though unrecorded immune exposures were likely present. The donor was CMV seropositive and belonged to the group of over 250 seropositive cohort members. A peripheral blood sample was collected from each donor, and TCR beta sequencing was performed on peripheral blood mononuclear cells. The Qiagen DNeasy Blood Extraction Kit was used to extract genomic DNA from the blood cell samples.

What was sequenced was PBMCs. The chain employs TRBV6-5 and TRBJ2-6; 5 matching bases give a weak D call of TRBD1. This sequence was found in a man aged 25-40 years in good health and CMV-seropositive. The nucleotide sequence reads as follows: TGTGCCAGCAGTTACTTAGGGGCTGGGGCCAACGTCCTGACTTTC. This encodes CASSYLGAGANVLTF.